The clone carrying this T cell receptor beta chain has only a few counts. This specimen comes from a study of blood T cell repertoires in COVID-19. Study-level background: Whether acute or convalescent, the COVID-19 samples came from the United States, Italy and Spain. Sample material is recorded as cDNA or gDNA derived from T cells, B-cell-depleted T cells, or PBMCs.

In the study's own analysis: Amplification from reference gene primers served as the basis for estimated nucleated cell counts. Sequenced by immunoSEQ multiplex PCR; TCRdb stores in-frame clones only, minus some. The DNA gave D and trimming, while V, J and clone size come from that table. The sample includes roughly 40,000 clones, roughly 85% of them seen just once. Trimming removed 5 bases from V and 8 bases from J; junction bases left unmatched: 8. The V gene's germline CDR1 is SEHNR and CDR2 FQNEAQ (reference sequence). CDR3 size: 14 residues. V and J are TRBV7-9 and TRBJ1-4; 7 bases map to TRBD1. This TCR was recovered from a man aged 40-50 years with active COVID-19. The source material was peripheral blood. The DNA of the CDR3 is TGTGCCAGCAGCCCGAACAGGGGCGGCGAAAAACTGTTTTTT. It is translated as CASSPNRGGEKLFF.